This is a list of T cell receptor beta chains from one sample in a study of blood T cell repertoires in COVID-19. The table came from immunoSEQ multiplex PCR; TCRdb's copy has only in-frame clones and leaves some out. The sample carries 70,000 to 100,000 clones, 70% to 90% recorded once. Sample: peripheral blood. These TCRs come from a woman aged 55-75 years with COVID-19, enrolled during active disease. CDR3s include the opening cysteine and the closing phenylalanine or tryptophan. Fields, in order: D gene, J gene, V gene, clone size, CDR3 DNA, CDR3 protein. D genes are given only for firm matches. Size is omitted from some rows. Given values are once, few, many or a class for expanded clones.

D: NA
J: TRBJ1-3
V: TRBV6-5
size: few
DNA: TGTGCCAGCAGGGGCCTGCTCGGGAGAAACACCATATATTTT
CDR3: CASRGLLGRNTIYF

D: NA
J: TRBJ1-1
V: TRBV5-1
size: once
DNA: TGCGCCAGCGGTAAACAGAACACTGAAGCTTTCTTT
CDR3: CASGKQNTEAFF

D: TRBD1
J: TRBJ2-5
V: TRBV7-7
size: NA
DNA: TGTGCCAGCAGCTTAGCGGGACAGCAAGAGACCCAGTACTTC
CDR3: CASSLAGQQETQYF

D: TRBD1
J: TRBJ2-4
V: TRBV19
size: NA
DNA: TGTGCCAGTAGTAGAGCGACAGGGGGTTTTTCCAAAAACATTCAGTACTTC
CDR3: CASSRATGGFSKNIQYF

D: NA
J: TRBJ1-1
V: TRBV7-2
size: NA
DNA: TGTGCCACCGAAAAAGGGGCGAACACTGAAGCTTTCTTT
CDR3: CATEKGANTEAFF

D: TRBD1
J: TRBJ2-7
V: TRBV7-9
size: NA
DNA: TGTGCCAGCAGCTGGGACAGCACCTACGAGCAGTACTTC
CDR3: CASSWDSTYEQYF

D: TRBD2
J: TRBJ2-5
V: TRBV28
size: NA
DNA: TGTGCCAGCAGGTCACTAGCGGGGGGCCAAGAGACCCAGTACTTC
CDR3: CASRSLAGGQETQYF

D: NA
J: TRBJ1-5
V: TRBV5-5
size: NA
DNA: TGTGCCAGCAGCTTGGGATCAGGGAGCAATCAGCCCCAGCATTTT
CDR3: CASSLGSGSNQPQHF

D: NA
J: TRBJ1-1
V: TRBV7-2
size: NA
DNA: TGTGCCAGCAGCCCCGGGTCGGCCGTACCTGAAGCTTTCTTT
CDR3: CASSPGSAVPEAFF

D: NA
J: TRBJ2-7
V: TRBV30
size: NA
DNA: TGTGCCTGGTCCCGGGACTGGTACGAGCAGTACTTC
CDR3: CAWSRDWYEQYF

D: NA
J: TRBJ1-6
V: TRBV2
size: NA
DNA: TGTGCCAGCAGCGGGGATGTTGATTCACCCCTCCACTTT
CDR3: CASSGDVDSPLHF

D: NA
J: TRBJ2-1
V: TRBV15
size: NA
DNA: TGTGCCACCAGCAGCTTGGGGGGGGCGGTCAATGAGCAGTTCTTC
CDR3: CATSSLGGAVNEQFF

D: TRBD1
J: TRBJ2-7
V: TRBV5-1
size: NA
DNA: TGCGCCAGCAGCTTGGAGGCAGGGGGTTACGAGCAGTACTTC
CDR3: CASSLEAGGYEQYF

D: TRBD1
J: TRBJ2-7
V: TRBV6-5
size: NA
DNA: TGTGCCAGCAGTTCCGGGACAGGGCATTACGAGCAGTACTTC
CDR3: CASSSGTGHYEQYF

D: TRBD1
J: TRBJ1-3
V: TRBV28
size: once
DNA: TGTGCCAGCACCCCTGGACAGGGCGGACTCACCATATATTTT
CDR3: CASTPGQGGLTIYF

D: NA
J: TRBJ1-6
V: TRBV28
size: NA
DNA: TGTGCCAGCAGCAGGACCACAACAGGGTTTAATTCACCCCTCCACTTT
CDR3: CASSRTTTGFNSPLHF

D: TRBD1
J: TRBJ2-7
V: TRBV5-1
size: NA
DNA: TGCGCCAGCAGCTCAGGACAGGGGGCTAACTACGAGCAGTACTTC
CDR3: CASSSGQGANYEQYF

D: NA
J: TRBJ1-4
V: TRBV11-2
size: NA
DNA: TGTGCCAGCAGCTTCTCGACAGCACATTTTGAAAAACTGTTTTTT
CDR3: CASSFSTAHFEKLFF

D: NA
J: TRBJ1-1
V: TRBV12-3/TRBV12-4
size: NA
DNA: TGTGCCAGCAGTTCCCACATTAACACTGAAGCTTTCTTT
CDR3: CASSSHINTEAFF

D: NA
J: TRBJ2-5
V: TRBV7-9
size: NA
DNA: TGTGCCAGCAGCTTAAATGCGCTGTTAGAGACCCAGTACTTC
CDR3: CASSLNALLETQYF

D: NA
J: TRBJ1-1
V: TRBV25-1
size: NA
DNA: TGTGCCAGCAGTCCCCCGGGTTGGAACACTGAAGCTTTCTTT
CDR3: CASSPPGWNTEAFF

D: TRBD1
J: TRBJ2-4
V: TRBV19
size: once
DNA: TGTGCCAGTAGTATAGATACAGGGGGGAACATTCAGTACTTC
CDR3: CASSIDTGGNIQYF

D: NA
J: TRBJ1-5
V: TRBV3-1/TRBV3-2
size: NA
DNA: TGTGCCAGCAGCCAAGCGGGACATAGCAATCAGCCCCAGCATTTT
CDR3: CASSQAGHSNQPQHF

D: NA
J: TRBJ1-5
V: TRBV3-1/TRBV3-2
size: NA
DNA: TGTGCCAGCAGTCCTGGGAGGCGCGGAGCATATCAGCCCCAGCATTTT
CDR3: CASSPGRRGAYQPQHF

D: TRBD1
J: TRBJ1-3
V: TRBV6-5
size: NA
DNA: TGTGCCAGCAGGCAACAGGGGGGGACATACACCATATATTTT
CDR3: CASRQQGGTYTIYF

D: TRBD2
J: TRBJ2-2
V: TRBV9
size: NA
DNA: TGTGCCAGCAGCGTCAGCGGGGGACGGCTACACGGGGAGCTGTTTTTT
CDR3: CASSVSGGRLHGELFF

D: NA
J: TRBJ2-5
V: TRBV7-9
size: NA
DNA: TGTGCCAGCAGCTTACGGCAGGGTGGGCTAGAGACCCAGTACTTC
CDR3: CASSLRQGGLETQYF

D: NA
J: TRBJ2-3
V: TRBV28
size: NA
DNA: TGTGCCAGCAGGGGGCTTGGCACAGATACGCAGTATTTT
CDR3: CASRGLGTDTQYF

D: NA
J: TRBJ1-2
V: TRBV6-5
size: NA
DNA: TGTGCCAGCAGTAGAGCGGGACATCGTAACTATGGCTACACCTTC
CDR3: CASSRAGHRNYGYTF

D: NA
J: TRBJ2-7
V: TRBV6-5
size: NA
DNA: TGTGCCAGCAGGCGGGACGTCTCCTACGAGCAGTACTTC
CDR3: CASRRDVSYEQYF

D: NA
J: TRBJ1-2
V: TRBV7-2
size: NA
DNA: TGTGCCAGCAGGGCAGGGGAGGGCTACACCTTC
CDR3: CASRAGEGYTF

D: NA
J: TRBJ2-5
V: TRBV3-1/TRBV3-2
size: once
DNA: TGTGCCAGCAGCCGACCAGGGGTCGAGACCCAGTACTTC
CDR3: CASSRPGVETQYF

D: NA
J: TRBJ2-7
V: TRBV19
size: NA
DNA: TGTGCCAGTAGTCCCTCCGTTGCGGCTCGGCACGAGCAGTACTTC
CDR3: CASSPSVAARHEQYF

D: NA
J: TRBJ2-5
V: TRBV9
size: NA
DNA: TGTGCCAGCAGCGTAGCTCCCAGGCCCCAAGAGACCCAGTACTTC
CDR3: CASSVAPRPQETQYF

D: TRBD1
J: TRBJ1-1
V: TRBV6-1
size: NA
DNA: TGTGCCAGCAGTGAAACAGGGGGTTCGCACACTGAAGCTTTCTTT
CDR3: CASSETGGSHTEAFF

D: NA
J: TRBJ1-5
V: TRBV2
size: NA
DNA: TGTGCCAGCAGTGAGGCGGGGGGCGGCCTCATCCTGCCCCAGCATTTT
CDR3: CASSEAGGGLILPQHF

D: NA
J: TRBJ1-2
V: TRBV3-1/TRBV3-2
size: NA
DNA: TGTGCCAGCAGCCATCGGACAGAACGAGGCTACACCTTC
CDR3: CASSHRTERGYTF

D: NA
J: TRBJ1-3
V: TRBV4-2
size: NA
DNA: TGTGCCAGCAGCCAAAGGACAGATGGAAACACCATATATTTT
CDR3: CASSQRTDGNTIYF

D: TRBD2
J: TRBJ2-3
V: TRBV4-1
size: NA
DNA: TGCGCCAGCAGCCGACGGACAAGCGGGGGACAAGATACGCAGTATTTT
CDR3: CASSRRTSGGQDTQYF

D: NA
J: TRBJ2-3
V: TRBV6-5
size: NA
DNA: TGTGCCAGCAGTTACTCGCCGACAGGTGGCACAGATACGCAGTATTTT
CDR3: CASSYSPTGGTDTQYF

D: NA
J: TRBJ2-7
V: TRBV20-1
size: NA
DNA: TGCAGTGCTAGATCCAGCTACGAGCAGTACTTC
CDR3: CSARSSYEQYF

D: TRBD1
J: TRBJ1-1
V: TRBV30
size: NA
DNA: TGTGCCTGGAGTAAACAGGGGGCCACTGAAGCTTTCTTT
CDR3: CAWSKQGATEAFF

D: NA
J: TRBJ2-5
V: TRBV7-3
size: few
DNA: TGTGCCAGCAGCCGCGGGGACAGCCAAGAGACCCAGTACTTC
CDR3: CASSRGDSQETQYF

D: NA
J: TRBJ2-1
V: TRBV5-8
size: NA
DNA: TGTGCCAGCAACCACAGGCCCCCGATCTACAATGAGCAGTTCTTC
CDR3: CASNHRPPIYNEQFF

D: NA
J: TRBJ2-7
V: TRBV6-2/TRBV6-3
size: NA
DNA: TGTGCCAGCAGTTACCACTATACGTCCACCAGCGCCTACGAGCAGTACTTC
CDR3: CASSYHYTSTSAYEQYF

D: TRBD2
J: TRBJ2-7
V: TRBV6-2/TRBV6-3
size: NA
DNA: TGTGCCAGCAGTTACTTAGCGGGGGGCTCCTACGAGCAGTACTTC
CDR3: CASSYLAGGSYEQYF

D: NA
J: TRBJ1-1
V: TRBV7-9
size: NA
DNA: TGTGCCAGCAGCACCAGGGTTGGCACTGAAGCTTTCTTT
CDR3: CASSTRVGTEAFF

D: NA
J: TRBJ1-5
V: TRBV6-5
size: NA
DNA: TGTGCCAGCAGTTACTCTTACAGGCCTGAAAATCAGCCCCAGCATTTT
CDR3: CASSYSYRPENQPQHF

D: TRBD2
J: TRBJ2-3
V: TRBV10-3
size: NA
DNA: TGTGCCATCAGTGGGTCTAGCGGGGGGACTAGCACAGATACGCAGTATTTT
CDR3: CAISGSSGGTSTDTQYF

D: NA
J: TRBJ2-1
V: TRBV19
size: once
DNA: TGTGCCAGTAGTACACAGACACACCAGTACAATGAGCAGTTCTTC
CDR3: CASSTQTHQYNEQFF

D: TRBD1
J: TRBJ2-7
V: TRBV6-5
size: NA
DNA: TGTGCCAGCACCCTGACGAGGGGGCGGAACTACGAGCAGTACTTC
CDR3: CASTLTRGRNYEQYF

D: NA
J: TRBJ2-7
V: TRBV7-2
size: NA
DNA: TGTGCCAGCAGCTTAGAGTCAGCCTACGAGCAGTACTTC
CDR3: CASSLESAYEQYF

D: NA
J: TRBJ2-7
V: TRBV18
size: NA
DNA: TGTGCCAGCTCAGACCTAAGGGGGACGTCCTACGAGCAGTACTTC
CDR3: CASSDLRGTSYEQYF

D: TRBD1
J: TRBJ2-7
V: TRBV4-2
size: NA
DNA: TGTGCCTGTACAGGGGGCCTACCGGGGGTGCACGAGCAGTACTTC
CDR3: CACTGGLPGVHEQYF

D: NA
J: TRBJ2-5
V: TRBV2
size: NA
DNA: TGTGCCAGCAGTGGTGTAGAGGACAAGCTCCAAGAGACCCAGTACTTC
CDR3: CASSGVEDKLQETQYF